This TCR beta chain was identified in a study of blood T cell repertoires in COVID-19 (dated by TCRdb to 2019 to 2021). Broadly, across the study: Samples covering the acute and convalescent phases of COVID-19 were provided by collaborators in the United States, Italy and Spain. Deeply sampled blood TCRbeta repertoires from subjects exposed to, actively infected with, or recovered from COVID-19 were included in the dataset. Where HLA class I and class II types were available, the types were taken from metadata supplied by the sample provider, not from assay-based typing. The repertoires were made available in a free public database intended to serve as a resource for research on the immune response to SARS-CoV-2. The prospective study material was composed of cDNA or gDNA derived from T cells, B-cell-depleted T cells, or PBMCs. The sample metadata nearly always contained a de-identified subject ID, COVID-19 status, age in years and sex. Samples were obtained from the ongoing ImmuneRACE study (first 160 participants) and from about 1,300 subjects provided by 6 global collaborators.

Comment on this clone: This receptor's antigen is unknown. Per-nucleotide qualities are absent, and no much larger clonotype sits a single base away.

Another Seattle source contributed samples from volunteer blood donors who had recovered from COVID-19. Whole blood was collected in K2EDTA tubes by collaborating institutions according to the institutions' own protocols. For TCRbeta analysis, collaborators shipped samples in one of three forms: frozen whole blood, isolated PBMCs, or DNA extracted from either of those sample types. TCRbeta CDR3 regions were amplified from genomic DNA using the immunoSEQ Assay, a bias-controlled multiplex PCR. On the authors' methods: The number of nucleated cells in each sample was estimated from the amplification of reference gene primers within the assay. To quantify the absolute abundance of each unique TCRbeta CDR3 rearrangement, sequence reads were collapsed and filtered. Productive Simpson clonality was computed per sample as the square root of Simpson's diversity index over productive rearrangements. The table comes from immuneACCESS by way of TCRdb, which keeps in-frame sequences with V and J called. Part of the clones is missing from these tables; in studies checked, under half for an unresolved V gene and the rest for unknown reasons. Clone size and V and J calls were adopted from that table, with D and trimming inferred from the DNA. Within this sample are roughly 250,000 clones, with about 89% of them counted one time only. Of the sample, around 9.1% is held by the ten largest clones.

The germline V gene encodes CDR1 LNHDA and CDR2 SQIVND (reference sequence). V lost 7 bases and J lost 6 bases; the stretch between them is 13 bases long. The CDR3 goes from the cysteine to the phenylalanine over 13 residues. The sequence is cut down to CDR3 DNA, 39 bases in frame from base 1. Overall study results and their limits: The quantity of clinical and demographic metadata differed by source and by participant and was supplied without curation.

The chain is encoded by TRBV19 joined to TRBJ2-1, with the identity of the D gene unclear. The sequencing input was peripheral blood. This receptor was identified in a man aged 40-50 years who had recovered from COVID-19. The DNA reads TGTGCCAGTACCTCTCAATGGCTCAATGAGCAGTTCTTC. This yields the protein CASTSQWLNEQFF.